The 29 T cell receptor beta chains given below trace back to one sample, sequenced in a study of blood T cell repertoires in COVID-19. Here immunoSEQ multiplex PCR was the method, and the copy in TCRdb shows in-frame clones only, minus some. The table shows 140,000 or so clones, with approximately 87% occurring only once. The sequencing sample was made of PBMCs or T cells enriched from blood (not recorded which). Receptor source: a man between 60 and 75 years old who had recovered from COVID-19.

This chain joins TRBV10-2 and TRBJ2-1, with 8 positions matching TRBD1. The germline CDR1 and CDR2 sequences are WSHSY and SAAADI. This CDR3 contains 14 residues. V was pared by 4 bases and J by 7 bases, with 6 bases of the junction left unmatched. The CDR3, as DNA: TGCGCCAGCAGTGGAAGGACAGGGAGGAATGAGCAGTTCTTC. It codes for CASSGRTGRNEQFF.

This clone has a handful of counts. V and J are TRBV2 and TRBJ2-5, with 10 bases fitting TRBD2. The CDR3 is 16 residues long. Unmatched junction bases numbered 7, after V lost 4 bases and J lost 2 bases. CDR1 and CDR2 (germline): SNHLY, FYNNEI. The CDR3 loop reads CASSGRTSGVQETQYF. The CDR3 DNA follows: TGTGCCAGCAGTGGAAGGACTAGCGGAGTACAAGAGACCCAGTACTTC.

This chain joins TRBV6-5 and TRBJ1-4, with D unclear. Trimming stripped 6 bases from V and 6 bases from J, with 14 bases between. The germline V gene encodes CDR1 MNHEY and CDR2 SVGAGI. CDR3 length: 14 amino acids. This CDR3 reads CASRPDGVHEKLFF. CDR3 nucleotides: TGTGCCAGCAGACCCGACGGGGTTCATGAAAAACTGTTTTTT.

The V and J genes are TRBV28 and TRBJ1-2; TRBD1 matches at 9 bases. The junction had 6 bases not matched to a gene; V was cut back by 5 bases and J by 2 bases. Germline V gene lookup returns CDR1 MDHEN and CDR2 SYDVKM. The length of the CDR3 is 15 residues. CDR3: CASSNPGQGNYGYTF. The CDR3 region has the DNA TGTGCCAGCAGTAATCCGGGACAGGGCAACTATGGCTACACCTTC.

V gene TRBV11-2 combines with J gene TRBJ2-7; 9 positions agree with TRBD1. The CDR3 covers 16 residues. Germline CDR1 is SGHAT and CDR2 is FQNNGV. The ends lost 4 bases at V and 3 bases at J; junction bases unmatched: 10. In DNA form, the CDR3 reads TGTGCCAGCAGCTCGTACACCGGGACAGGGATCTACGAGCAGTACTTC. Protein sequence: CASSSYTGTGIYEQYF.

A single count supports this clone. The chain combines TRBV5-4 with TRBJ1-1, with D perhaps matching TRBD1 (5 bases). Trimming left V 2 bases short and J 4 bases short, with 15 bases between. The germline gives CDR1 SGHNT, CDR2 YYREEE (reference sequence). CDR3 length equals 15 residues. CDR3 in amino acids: CASSFNRGLRTEAFF. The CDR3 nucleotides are TGTGCCAGCAGCTTTAACCGGGGGTTACGCACTGAAGCTTTCTTT. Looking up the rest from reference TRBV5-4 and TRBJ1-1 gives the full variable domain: ETGVTQSPTHLIKTRGQQVTLRCSSQSGHNTVSWYQQALGQGPQFIFQYYREEENGRGNFPPRFSGLQFPNYSSELNVNALELDDSALYLCASSFNRGLRTEAFFGQGTRLTVV.

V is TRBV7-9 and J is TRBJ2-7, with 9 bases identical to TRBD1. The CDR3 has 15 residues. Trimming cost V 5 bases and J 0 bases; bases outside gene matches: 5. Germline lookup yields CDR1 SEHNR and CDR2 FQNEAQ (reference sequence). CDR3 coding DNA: TGTGCCAGCAGCCCGGGACAGGGCCTCTCCTACGAGCAGTACTTC. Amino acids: CASSPGQGLSYEQYF.

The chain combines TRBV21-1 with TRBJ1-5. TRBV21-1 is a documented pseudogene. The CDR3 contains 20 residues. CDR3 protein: CASSRNPETPTLNSNQPQHF. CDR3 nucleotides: TGTGCCAGCAGCCGCAACCCAGAGACTCCTACCCTTAATAGCAATCAGCCCCAGCATTTT.

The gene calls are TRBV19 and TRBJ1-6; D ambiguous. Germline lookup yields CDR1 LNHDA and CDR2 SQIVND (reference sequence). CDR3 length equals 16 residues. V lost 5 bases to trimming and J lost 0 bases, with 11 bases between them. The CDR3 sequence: CASSGSGSSYNSPLHF. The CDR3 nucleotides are TGTGCCAGTAGTGGCTCGGGTAGCTCCTATAATTCACCCCTCCACTTT. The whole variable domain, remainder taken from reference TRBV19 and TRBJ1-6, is DGGITQSPKYLFRKEGQNVTLSCEQNLNHDAMYWYRQDPGQGLRLIYYSQIVNDFQKGDIAEGYSVSREKKESFPLTVTSAQKNPTAFYLCASSGSGSSYNSPLHFGNGTRLTVT.

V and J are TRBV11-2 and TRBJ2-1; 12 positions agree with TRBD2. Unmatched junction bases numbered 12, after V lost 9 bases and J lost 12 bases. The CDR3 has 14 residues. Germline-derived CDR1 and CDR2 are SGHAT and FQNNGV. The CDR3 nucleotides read TGTGCCAGTAACAGTGGGCTAGCGGGGGGGCCGCAGTTCTTC. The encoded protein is CASNSGLAGGPQFF.

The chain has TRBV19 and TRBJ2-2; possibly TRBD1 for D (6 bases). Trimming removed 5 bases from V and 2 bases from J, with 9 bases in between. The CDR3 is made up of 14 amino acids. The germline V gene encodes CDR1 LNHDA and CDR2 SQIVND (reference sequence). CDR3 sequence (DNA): TGTGCCAGTAGTGCGGACAGTAACACCGGGGAGCTGTTTTTT. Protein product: CASSADSNTGELFF.

For the CDR3, the DNA is TGTGCCAGTAGTATCAGGCGGGGGCAGTTCAATCAGCCCCAGCATTTT. It translates to CASSIRRGQFNQPQHF. J is TRBJ1-5 and V is TRBV19; TRBD1 might be the D (6 bases). The germline V gene encodes CDR1 LNHDA and CDR2 SQIVND (reference sequence). CDR3 length: 16 residues. Trimming took 3 bases from V and 3 from J, leaving 15 bases between them.

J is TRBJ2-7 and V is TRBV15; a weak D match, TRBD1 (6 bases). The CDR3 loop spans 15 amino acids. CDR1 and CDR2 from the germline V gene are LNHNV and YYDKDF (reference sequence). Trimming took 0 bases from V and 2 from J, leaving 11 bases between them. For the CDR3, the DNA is TGTGCCACCAGCAGAGAGAGGACAGCGACCTACGAGCAGTACTTC. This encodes CATSRERTATYEQYF. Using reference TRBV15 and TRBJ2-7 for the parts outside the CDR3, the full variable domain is DAMVIQNPRYQVTQFGKPVTLSCSQTLNHNVMYWYQQKSSQAPKLLFHYYDKDFNNEADTPDNFQSRRPNTSFCFLDIRSPGLGDTAMYLCATSRERTATYEQYFGPGTRLTVT.

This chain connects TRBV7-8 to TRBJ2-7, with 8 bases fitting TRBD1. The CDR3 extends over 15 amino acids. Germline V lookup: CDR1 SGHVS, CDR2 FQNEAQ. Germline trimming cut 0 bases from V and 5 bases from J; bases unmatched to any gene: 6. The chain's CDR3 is CASSLATGDLDEQYF. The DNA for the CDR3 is TGTGCCAGCAGCTTAGCGACAGGGGACCTCGACGAGCAGTACTTC.

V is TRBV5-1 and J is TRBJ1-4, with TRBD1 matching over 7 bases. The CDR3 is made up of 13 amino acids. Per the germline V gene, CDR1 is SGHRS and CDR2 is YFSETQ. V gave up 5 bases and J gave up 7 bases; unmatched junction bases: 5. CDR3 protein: CASRQGSGEKLFF. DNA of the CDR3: TGCGCCAGCAGACAGGGGTCGGGTGAAAAACTGTTTTTT.

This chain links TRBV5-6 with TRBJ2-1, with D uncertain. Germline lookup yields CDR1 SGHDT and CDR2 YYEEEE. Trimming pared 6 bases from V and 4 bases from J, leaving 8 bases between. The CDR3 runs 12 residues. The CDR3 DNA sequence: TGTGCCAGCACCTGGCGGTACAATGAGCAGTTCTTC. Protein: CASTWRYNEQFF. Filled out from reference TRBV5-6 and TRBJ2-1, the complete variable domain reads DAGVTQSPTHLIKTRGQQVTLRCSPKSGHDTVSWYQQALGQGPQFIFQYYEEEERQRGNFPDRFSGHQFPNYSSELNVNALLLGDSALYLCASTWRYNEQFFGPGTRLTVL.

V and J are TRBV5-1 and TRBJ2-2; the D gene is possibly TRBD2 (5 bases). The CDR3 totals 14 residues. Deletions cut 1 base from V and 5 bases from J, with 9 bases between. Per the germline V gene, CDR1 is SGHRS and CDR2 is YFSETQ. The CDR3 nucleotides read TGCGCCAGCAGCTTGCTATCGGGAACCGGGGAGCTGTTTTTT. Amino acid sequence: CASSLLSGTGELFF.

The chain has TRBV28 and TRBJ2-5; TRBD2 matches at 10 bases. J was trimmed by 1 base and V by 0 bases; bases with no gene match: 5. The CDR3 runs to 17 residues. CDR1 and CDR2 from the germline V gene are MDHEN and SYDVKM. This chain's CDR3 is CASSLWRLAGAQETQYF. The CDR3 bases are TGTGCCAGCAGTTTATGGAGGCTAGCGGGGGCCCAAGAGACCCAGTACTTC.

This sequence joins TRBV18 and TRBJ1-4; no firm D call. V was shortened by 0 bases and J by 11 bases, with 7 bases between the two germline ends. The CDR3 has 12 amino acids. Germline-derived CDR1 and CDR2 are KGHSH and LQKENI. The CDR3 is CASSPPSGKLFF. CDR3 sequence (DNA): TGTGCCAGCTCACCACCGTCCGGGAAACTGTTTTTT.

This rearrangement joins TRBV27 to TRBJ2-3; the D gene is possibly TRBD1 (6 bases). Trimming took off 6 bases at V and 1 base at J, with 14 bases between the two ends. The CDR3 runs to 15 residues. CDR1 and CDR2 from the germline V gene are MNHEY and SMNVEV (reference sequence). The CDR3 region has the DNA TGTGCCAGCAGGCCCCAGGACAGCCGCACAGATACGCAGTATTTT. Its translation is CASRPQDSRTDTQYF.

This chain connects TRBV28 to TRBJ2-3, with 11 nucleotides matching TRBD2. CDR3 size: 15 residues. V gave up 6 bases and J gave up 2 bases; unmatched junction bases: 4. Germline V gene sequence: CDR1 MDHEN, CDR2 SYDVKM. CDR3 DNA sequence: TGTGCCAGCAGCCGACTAGCGGGATCCACAGATACGCAGTATTTT. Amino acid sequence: CASSRLAGSTDTQYF.

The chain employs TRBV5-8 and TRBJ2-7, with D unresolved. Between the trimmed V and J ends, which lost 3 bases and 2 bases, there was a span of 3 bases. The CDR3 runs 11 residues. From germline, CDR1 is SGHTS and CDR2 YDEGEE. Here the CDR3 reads CASSSAYEQYF. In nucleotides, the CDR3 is TGTGCCAGCAGCTCGGCCTACGAGCAGTACTTC. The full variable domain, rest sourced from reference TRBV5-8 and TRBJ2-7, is EAGVTQSPTHLIKTRGQQATLRCSPISGHTSVYWYQQALGLGLQFLLWYDEGEERNRGNFPPRFSGRQFPNYSSELNVNALELEDSALYLCASSSAYEQYFGPGTRLTVT.

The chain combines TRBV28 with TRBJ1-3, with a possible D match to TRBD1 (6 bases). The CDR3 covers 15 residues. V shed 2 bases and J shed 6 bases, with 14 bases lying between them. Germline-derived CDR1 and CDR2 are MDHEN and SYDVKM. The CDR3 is CASSLTLQGKNTIYF. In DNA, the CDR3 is TGTGCCAGCAGTTTAACTCTACAGGGAAAAAACACCATATATTTT.

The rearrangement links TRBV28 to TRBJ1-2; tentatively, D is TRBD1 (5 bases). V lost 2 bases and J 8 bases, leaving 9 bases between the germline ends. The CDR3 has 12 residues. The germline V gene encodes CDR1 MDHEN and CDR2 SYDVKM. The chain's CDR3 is CASSLRGAGYTF. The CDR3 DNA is TGTGCCAGCAGTTTAAGGGGTGCGGGCTACACCTTC.

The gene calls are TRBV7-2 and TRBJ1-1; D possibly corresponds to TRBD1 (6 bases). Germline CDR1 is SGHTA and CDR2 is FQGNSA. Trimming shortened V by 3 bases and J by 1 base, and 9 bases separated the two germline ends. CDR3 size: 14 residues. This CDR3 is CASSFRGPNTEAFF. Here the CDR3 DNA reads TGTGCCAGCAGCTTCAGGGGACCGAACACTGAAGCTTTCTTT.

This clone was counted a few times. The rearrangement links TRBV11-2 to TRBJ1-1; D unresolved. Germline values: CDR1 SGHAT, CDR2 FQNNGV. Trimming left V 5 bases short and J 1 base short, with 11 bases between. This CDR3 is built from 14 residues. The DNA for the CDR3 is TGTGCCAGCAGCCGACTAGCGACGAACACTGAAGCTTTCTTT. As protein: CASSRLATNTEAFF.

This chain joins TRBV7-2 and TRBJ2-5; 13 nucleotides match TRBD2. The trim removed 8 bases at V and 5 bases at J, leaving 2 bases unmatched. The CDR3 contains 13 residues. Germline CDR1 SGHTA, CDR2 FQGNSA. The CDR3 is CASAGLAGETQYF. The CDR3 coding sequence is TGTGCCAGCGCGGGACTAGCGGGGGAGACCCAGTACTTC.

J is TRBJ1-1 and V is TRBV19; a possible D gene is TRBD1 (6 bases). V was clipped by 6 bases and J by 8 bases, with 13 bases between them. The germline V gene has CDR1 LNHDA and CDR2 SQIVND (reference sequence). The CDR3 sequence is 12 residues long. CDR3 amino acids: CASSHPGGEAFF. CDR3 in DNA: TGTGCCAGTAGCCACCCGGGGGGCGAAGCTTTCTTT.

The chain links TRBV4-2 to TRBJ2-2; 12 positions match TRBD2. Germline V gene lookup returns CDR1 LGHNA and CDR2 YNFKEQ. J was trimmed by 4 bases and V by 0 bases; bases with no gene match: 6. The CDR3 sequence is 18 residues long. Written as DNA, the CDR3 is TGTGCCAGCAGCCAAGACCCTAGCGGGGGGGCGGGCACCGGGGAGCTGTTTTTT. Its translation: CASSQDPSGGAGTGELFF.